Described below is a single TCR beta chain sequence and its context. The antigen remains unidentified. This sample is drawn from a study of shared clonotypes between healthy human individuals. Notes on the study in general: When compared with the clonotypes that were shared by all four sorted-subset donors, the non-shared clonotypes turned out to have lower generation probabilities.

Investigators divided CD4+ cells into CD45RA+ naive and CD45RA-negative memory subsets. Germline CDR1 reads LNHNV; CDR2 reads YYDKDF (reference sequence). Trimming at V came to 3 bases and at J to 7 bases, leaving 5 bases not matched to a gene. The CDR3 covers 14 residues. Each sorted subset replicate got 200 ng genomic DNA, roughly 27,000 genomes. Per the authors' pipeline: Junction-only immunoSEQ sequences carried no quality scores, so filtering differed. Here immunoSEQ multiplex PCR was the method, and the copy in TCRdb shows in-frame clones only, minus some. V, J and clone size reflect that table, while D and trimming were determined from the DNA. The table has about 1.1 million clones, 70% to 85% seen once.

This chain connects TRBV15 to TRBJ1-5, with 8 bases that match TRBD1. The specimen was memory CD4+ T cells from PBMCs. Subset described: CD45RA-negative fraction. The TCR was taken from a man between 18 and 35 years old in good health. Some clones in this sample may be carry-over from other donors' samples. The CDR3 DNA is TGTGCCACCAGCAGGGCTGGACAGGGCCAGCCCCAGCATTTT. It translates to CATSRAGQGQPQHF.